Listed here is a single T cell receptor (beta chain). Its specificity is unknown. A junction end diverges from the germline sequence, so it may reflect a read error. Three rounds of nested PCR, following a modified ARM-PCR protocol, produced the TCRbeta library. TCRdb reanalysed the multiplex PCR reads using MiXCR and keeps one entry per CDR3 protein. The top ten hold around 12% of the sample, which has under 100,000 distinct CDR3 sequences, around 70% seen once. The data stem from a study of tumor and adjacent non-tumor tissue in lung cancer. Points from the study as a whole: Tumor TCR diversity, when higher, was linked to shorter survival. Tumor repertoires had a smaller top 100 clone share than normal lung.

This sample's RNA came from whole unsorted tissue. Per germline, CDR1 MNHNY and CDR2 SVGAGI (reference sequence). The CDR3 runs 15 residues. The sample was lung tumor tissue. The TCR was taken from an older woman with non-small cell lung cancer. J is TRBJ2-1 and V is TRBV6-6; no reliable D call. Written as DNA, the CDR3 is TGTGCCAGCAGTTGCCCCGTGGGGTCCTATAATGAGCAGTTCTTC. Protein sequence: CASSCPVGSYNEQFF.